This entry concerns a single T cell receptor beta chain. The sample belongs to a study of blood T cell repertoires in COVID-19. Study details: Donors in the United States, Italy and Spain gave samples during acute or convalescent COVID-19.

This CDR3 has 16 amino acids. V lost 3 bases and J lost 7; bases outside the gene matches: 10. The germline V gene has CDR1 GTSNPN and CDR2 SVGIG (reference sequence). Enrolment of Seattle patients took place during active infection, and they were followed longitudinally. Per the study methods: Amplification from reference gene primers served as the basis for estimated nucleated cell counts. TCRdb keeps only in-frame clones here, not all; method: immunoSEQ multiplex PCR. V and J calls and clone size come straight from that table; D and trimming were deduced from the DNA. The sample lists roughly 290,000 clones, about 93% seen once, with under 7% in the top ten.

The sequenced sample was peripheral blood. The genes are TRBV30 and TRBJ1-6, with 9 positions matching TRBD1. The clonotype comes from a woman in her 30s with COVID-19, enrolled during active disease. For the CDR3, the DNA is TGTGCCTGGAGGCGCGGGACAGGGACGGGGAATTCACCCCTCCACTTT. It translates to CAWRRGTGTGNSPLHF.